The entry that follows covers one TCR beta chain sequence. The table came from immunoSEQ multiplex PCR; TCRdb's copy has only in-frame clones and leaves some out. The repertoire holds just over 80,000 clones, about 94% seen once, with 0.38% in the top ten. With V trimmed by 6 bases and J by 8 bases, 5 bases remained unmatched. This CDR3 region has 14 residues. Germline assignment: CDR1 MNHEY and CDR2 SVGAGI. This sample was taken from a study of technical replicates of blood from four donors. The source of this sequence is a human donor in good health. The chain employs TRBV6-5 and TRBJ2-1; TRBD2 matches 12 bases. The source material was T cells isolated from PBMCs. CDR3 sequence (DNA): TGTGCCAGCAGCCTAGCGGGAGGGGAGTATGAGCAGTTCTTC. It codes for CASSLAGGEYEQFF.